Shown below are 7 T cell receptor beta chains from a single sample sequenced in a study of shared clonotypes between healthy human individuals. The method was immunoSEQ multiplex PCR; TCRdb's version includes in-frame clones alone and lacks a portion of them. The sample lists more than 2 million clones; just over 90% were seen once. CD45RO-negative cells were positively selected for CCR7, leaving out terminally differentiated effector memory CD45RA+ cells. What was sequenced was naive CD8+ T cells from PBMCs. The receptors shown here come from a man between 18 and 35 years old in good health. Some clones in this sample may be carry-over from other donors' samples.

This clone has just a few counts. V usage is TRBV7-9 and J usage is TRBJ1-1; D not certain. The CDR3 covers 13 residues. CDR1 and CDR2 from the germline V gene are SEHNR and FQNEAQ (reference sequence). Trimming stripped 1 base from V and 8 bases from J, with 11 bases between. The CDR3 sequence is CASSLGAEPEAFF. The CDR3 nucleotides are TGTGCCAGCAGCTTAGGGGCAGAACCCGAAGCTTTCTTT.

A single count supports this clone. The chain uses TRBV13 and TRBJ2-7; 8 nucleotides agree with TRBD2. The germline CDR1 and CDR2 sequences are PRHDT and FYEKMQ (reference sequence). The CDR3 length is 14 residues. The J segment lost 1 base and the V segment lost 6 bases, leaving 5 bases of the junction unmatched. The CDR3 loop reads CASRGGGISYEQYF. The CDR3 DNA is TGTGCCAGCAGGGGCGGGGGGATATCCTACGAGCAGTACTTC.

The DNA of the CDR3 is TGTGCCAGCAGCTCGAGGGCGGGGACTAGCGGTTACGAGCAGTACTTC. Translation: CASSSRAGTSGYEQYF. The gene calls are TRBV5-4 and TRBJ2-7, with 11 bases aligning to TRBD2. Unmatched junction bases numbered 9, after V lost 3 bases and J lost 4 bases. Germline values: CDR1 SGHNT, CDR2 YYREEE (reference sequence). The CDR3 is 16 amino acids.

This sequence joins TRBV5-1 and TRBJ2-1; TRBD2 might be the D (5 bases). CDR3 length: 18 amino acids. Germline CDR1 reads SGHRS; CDR2 reads YFSETQ. V lost 0 bases, J lost 0 bases, and 16 bases lay in between. CDR3: CASSLEGFGRVSYNEQFF. DNA of the CDR3: TGCGCCAGCAGCTTGGAAGGGTTCGGGCGGGTCTCCTACAATGAGCAGTTCTTC.

CDR3 coding DNA: TGTGCCAGCAGAGGGCGAGACTCCTACGAGCAGTACTTC. Translated, it gives CASRGRDSYEQYF. The rearrangement joins TRBV14 to TRBJ2-7; D call uncertain. Germline V gene sequence: CDR1 SGHDN, CDR2 FVKESK. Trimming removed 6 bases from V and 0 bases from J, with 9 bases in between. This CDR3 has 13 amino acids. The full variable domain, completed using reference TRBV14 and TRBJ2-7, is EAGVTQFPSHSVIEKGQTVTLRCDPISGHDNLYWYRRVMGKEIKFLLHFVKESKQDESGMPNNRFLAERTGGTYSTLKVQPAELEDSGVYFCASRGRDSYEQYFGPGTRLTVT.

As for this clone: The same CDR3 also results from other DNA sequences found in this sample. The chain uses TRBV7-9 and TRBJ1-3, with 7 bases aligning to TRBD1. This CDR3 has 14 amino acids. V lost 4 bases, J lost 3 bases, and 3 bases stayed unmatched. CDR1 and CDR2 from the germline V gene are SEHNR and FQNEAQ (reference sequence). In nucleotides, the CDR3 is TGTGCCAGCAGCTCCCGGGACAGTGGAAACACCATATATTTT. Its translation is CASSSRDSGNTIYF.

V usage is TRBV27 and J usage is TRBJ1-1; D is possibly TRBD1 (6 bases). The CDR3 runs to 17 residues. V was cut by 6 bases and J by 4 bases, with 24 bases left in between. Germline V gene lookup returns CDR1 MNHEY and CDR2 SMNVEV (reference sequence). The CDR3 reads CASRGGGPVLIGTEAFF. The CDR3 DNA is TGTGCCAGCAGAGGTGGGGGGCCGGTACTGATAGGCACTGAAGCTTTCTTT.